This T cell receptor (beta chain) was recovered during a study of blood T cell repertoires in COVID-19. The repertoire was sequenced with immunoSEQ multiplex PCR; TCRdb's copy has only in-frame clones and lacks some. Here the sample spans some 340,000 clones, roughly 80% being singletons. Looked up from germline, CDR1 is SGHRS and CDR2 is YFSETQ. Trimming removed 0 bases at V and 8 bases at J, with 11 bases between. The CDR3 extends over 14 amino acids. The sequencing sample was made of PBMCs or T cells enriched from blood (not recorded which). This chain joins TRBV5-1 and TRBJ1-4; no clear D gene. This receptor was obtained from a woman between 45 and 65 years old who had recovered from COVID-19. For the CDR3, the DNA is TGCGCCAGCAGCTTGGGACTATCTGGGGAAAAACTGTTTTTT. This encodes CASSLGLSGEKLFF.